The 13 T cell receptor beta chains below come from one sample, sequenced in a study of T cells in Graves' hyperthyroidism and ophthalmopathy. Researchers amplified the TCR beta CDR3 regions from RNA transcripts. A first-round RT-PCR of the TCR CDR3 used the HTBI primer set. One entry per CDR3 protein, called by TCRdb with MiXCR from the multiplex PCR reads. This sample yields under 450,000 distinct CDR3 sequences, of which 15% to 19% are seen a single time; around 7.3% belongs to the top ten. The sample taken for sequencing was blood. These receptors all stem from a woman under 30 with Graves' hyperthyroidism.

The J gene is TRBJ1-5, the V gene TRBV6-1; 7 positions agree with TRBD1. The CDR3 runs to 14 residues. V trimming: 6 bases; J trimming: 3 bases; junction bases outside the gene matches: 5. From germline, CDR1 is MNHNS and CDR2 SASEGT. The CDR3 DNA reads as TGTGCCAGCAGCCAGACAGGGTTCAATCAGCCCCAGCATTTT. As protein: CASSQTGFNQPQHF.

This clonotype was seen many times. This rearrangement joins TRBV29-1 to TRBJ1-2; weak D call: TRBD1 (5 bases). The CDR3 consists of 12 residues. The germline V gene encodes CDR1 SQVTM and CDR2 ANQGSEA. Trimming removed 7 bases at V and 3 bases at J, with 12 bases between. For the CDR3, the DNA is TGCAGCGGGAAGGGGTCGGACTATGGCTACACCTTC. The encoded protein is CSGKGSDYGYTF.

This clonotype was seen many times. This chain connects TRBV5-5 to TRBJ2-2, with TRBD1 identical over 8 bases. CDR3 length: 13 residues. V lost 4 bases, J lost 8 bases, and 4 bases stayed unmatched. Looked up from germline, CDR1 is SGHKS and CDR2 is YYEKEE (reference sequence). The CDR3 here is CASSTTGAGELFF. In DNA form, the CDR3 reads TGTGCCAGCAGCACGACAGGGGCGGGGGAGCTGTTTTTT.

The rearrangement links TRBV25-1 to TRBJ2-2; 8 nucleotides match TRBD1. The CDR3 has 15 amino acids. Losses at the gene ends were 7 bases for V and 4 bases for J; bases not matched to a gene: 8. Germline CDR1 and CDR2: MGHDK and SYGVNS. CDR3 bases: TGTGCCAGCACCTGGGGGACAGGAGGCACCGGGGAGCTGTTTTTT. It codes for CASTWGTGGTGELFF.

This clonotype was observed many times. The rearrangement uses TRBV10-3 and TRBJ1-4; no clear D. The germline V gene encodes CDR1 ENHRY and CDR2 SYGVKD. The CDR3 consists of 12 residues. Trimming removed 5 bases at V and 3 bases at J, with 4 bases between. DNA for the CDR3: TGTGCCATCAGTCGTCCTAATGAAAAACTGTTTTTT. Amino acid sequence: CAISRPNEKLFF.

In regard to this clonotype: This may come from a read error, since a much larger clone is one base off. Likely a read error: the CDR3 ends without its conserved phenylalanine or tryptophan. V usage is TRBV6-2 or TRBV6-3 and J usage is TRBJ2-5, with 9 bases lining up with TRBD1. Looked up from germline, CDR1 is MNHEY and CDR2 is SVGEGT. CDR3 size: 17 residues. With 4 bases clipped from V and 2 bases from J, the junction kept 11 bases outside the gene matches. The chain's CDR3 is CASSWRPGTGRQETQYL. For the CDR3, the DNA is TGTGCCAGCAGTTGGAGGCCCGGGACAGGGAGGCAAGAGACCCAGTACCTC.

The chain employs TRBV19 and TRBJ2-7; possible D gene TRBD2, 5 bases. This CDR3 has 15 amino acids. The germline V gene encodes CDR1 LNHDA and CDR2 SQIVND (reference sequence). Trimming shortened V by 1 base and J by 5 bases, and 15 bases separated the two germline ends. Written as DNA, the CDR3 is TGTGCCAGTAGTATAGCCCCGCGGGCATACGACGAGCAGTACTTC. It codes for CASSIAPRAYDEQYF.

This clonotype was observed many times. CDR3 nucleotide sequence: TGTGCCAGCAGTTTCCTGGGCAGGGATTCTACAAGCTATCAGCCCCAGCATTTT. It specifies CASSFLGRDSTSYQPQHF. The gene calls are TRBV28 and TRBJ1-5; D possibly corresponds to TRBD1 (5 bases). The germline gives CDR1 MDHEN, CDR2 SYDVKM. The CDR3 sequence is 18 residues long. Trimming cost V 3 bases and J 5 bases, with 23 bases left between them.

Concerning this clonotype itself: A much bigger clone sits one base away, suggesting this may be a read error. V is TRBV11-3 and J is TRBJ2-1, with D possibly TRBD2 on 6 matching bases. The germline V gene encodes CDR1 SGHNT and CDR2 YENEEA. This CDR3 is built from 13 residues. The CDR3 region is CAISFAGWPEQFF. CDR3 sequence (DNA): TGTGCCATCAGCTTCGCGGGGTGGCCTGAGCAGTTCTTC.

Regarding this clonotype: The junction does not match germline at one end; this may be a read error. The chain is built from TRBV12-3 or TRBV12-4 and TRBJ1-5, with TRBD1 identical over 10 bases. The CDR3 is made up of 16 amino acids. Written as DNA, the CDR3 is TGTGCCAGCACCGCCGCGGACAGGGGGTACGATCAGCCCCAGCGTTTT. Protein product: CASTAADRGYDQPQRF.

This clonotype was seen at least ten times. The rearrangement uses TRBV20-1 and TRBJ2-5; no clear D gene. Germline CDR1 reads DFQATT; CDR2 reads SNEGSKA (reference sequence). The V end was cut by 3 bases, the J end by 5 bases, with 13 bases between. This CDR3 comprises 13 residues. Here the CDR3 reads CSASPFGFETQYF. In DNA, the CDR3 is TGCAGTGCTAGCCCCTTTGGGTTCGAGACCCAGTACTTC.

At least ten counts were recorded for this clonotype. The chain combines TRBV6-1 with TRBJ2-5, with 9 bases fitting TRBD1. The V gene end was trimmed by 5 bases and the J gene end by 4 bases; junction bases not matched to a gene: 17. The V gene's germline CDR1 is MNHNS and CDR2 SASEGT. CDR3 length equals 18 residues. CDR3 sequence reads: CASSSAQSVRDRAETQYF. The CDR3 region has the DNA TGTGCCAGCAGTTCCGCCCAATCGGTCCGGGACAGGGCAGAGACCCAGTACTTC.

This clonotype appeared many times. V usage is TRBV6-1 and J usage is TRBJ1-5; D possibly corresponds to TRBD1 (5 bases). The germline V gene encodes CDR1 MNHNS and CDR2 SASEGT. The germline V and J ends were trimmed by 0 bases and 10 bases, with 16 bases remaining between them. CDR3 length equals 15 residues. DNA of the CDR3: TGTGCCAGCAGTGAAGCTCTGGGACCTCCGTTACCCCAGCATTTT. Protein sequence: CASSEALGPPLPQHF.